The 28 T cell receptor beta chains in this list originate from one sample, sequenced in a study of tumor-infiltrating lymphocytes in primary liver carcinoma (TCRdb year 2017). Total RNA and DNA were co-extracted from roughly 20-30 mg of bulk tissue with the AllPrep DNA/RNA mini kit, without cell sorting. The data were produced on an Illumina HiSeq 2500. Using a constant-region primer and ProtoScript II reverse transcriptase, TCRbeta-specific cDNA was reverse-transcribed from 500 ng total RNA. Three nested multiplex PCR rounds, following a slightly modified ARM-PCR procedure, were used to build the TCRbeta libraries. Each of the first two PCR rounds ran for approximately 10 cycles and used multiplex TRBV1-TRBV30 forward primers together with a Cbeta reverse primer. TCRdb trimmed the raw reads at Q25, called clones with MiXCR and kept productive beta chains. Every entry covers one CDR3 protein and lists the most common genes and DNA from its rows. The sample data list approximately 76,000 distinct CDR3 sequences, and 71% of these were observed just once. The ten largest clones take up roughly 13% of the sample.

Specimen: liver tumor tissue from sampling region 4. The cell subset or site label, as the study defines it: tumor region T4, right-lateral pole. The receptors stem from a woman aged 60-75 years with primary liver carcinoma and hepatitis B virus infection.

On this clonotype: This likely comes from a read error, as the CDR3 has no conserved phenylalanine or tryptophan at its end. The chain employs TRBV6-5 and TRBJ2-7; 15 bases match TRBD2. The trim removed 7 bases at V and 8 bases at J, leaving 6 bases unmatched. Germline V gene lookup returns CDR1 MNHEY and CDR2 SVGAGI. This CDR3 region has 14 residues. The CDR3 DNA follows: TGTGCCAGCAACTCGGGACTAGCGGGAGGAAAGCAGTACTAC. Translating gives CASNSGLAGGKQYY.

This clonotype occurred a few times. Possible read error: a much larger clone is one base away. The genes are TRBV29-1 and TRBJ2-1; perhaps TRBD1 as D (6 bases). V gave up 7 bases and J gave up 6 bases, with 16 bases separating them. Germline lookup yields CDR1 SQVTM and CDR2 ANQGSEA. CDR3 length: 13 amino acids. CDR3: CSGKQGPSNEQFF. Written as DNA, the CDR3 is TGCAGCGGAAAACAGGGACCGAGCAATGAGCAGTTCTTC.

The chain recombines TRBV11-2 with TRBJ2-7; D remains ambiguous. Per germline, CDR1 SGHAT and CDR2 FQNNGV. The V end was cut by 1 base, the J end by 2 bases, with 12 bases between. The CDR3 extends over 15 amino acids. CDR3 nucleotides: TGTGCCAGCAGCTTAGTCCTGACATGTGCCTACGAGCAGTACTTC. Amino acids: CASSLVLTCAYEQYF.

Concerning this clonotype: A much bigger clone sits one base away, suggesting this may be a read error. The J gene is TRBJ2-2, the V gene TRBV28; TRBD2 is a possible D gene (7 bases). Trimming removed 7 bases from V and 3 bases from J, with 12 bases in between. This CDR3 comprises 14 residues. Germline CDR1 reads MDHEN; CDR2 reads SYDVKM. CDR3 nucleotides: TGTGCCAGCAAGGGGGGGCTATACACCGGGGAGCTGTTTTTT. It specifies CASKGGLYTGELFF.

This clonotype showed up many times. J is TRBJ2-1 and V is TRBV7-8, with D tentatively TRBD2 (6 bases). CDR3 size: 13 residues. V was shortened by 3 bases and J by 6 bases, with 9 bases between the two germline ends. Germline CDR1 and CDR2: SGHVS and FQNEAQ. The CDR3 sequence is CASSFYGGNEQFF. The CDR3 nucleotides are TGTGCCAGCAGCTTTTACGGGGGCAATGAGCAGTTCTTC. Variable domain in full (rest from reference TRBV7-8 and TRBJ2-1): GAGVSQSPRYKVAKRGQDVALRCDPISGHVSLFWYQQALGQGPEFLTYFQNEAQLDKSGLPSDRFFAERPEGSVSTLKIQRTQQEDSAVYLCASSFYGGNEQFFGPGTRLTVL.

By share of the sample, this clonotype is medium-sized. The V call is TRBV12-3 or TRBV12-4, the J call TRBJ2-2; no definite D call. The V and J ends lost 4 bases and 4 bases respectively, with 7 bases between them. This CDR3 region has 13 residues. The CDR3 sequence: CASSSTSTGELFF. CDR3 nucleotides: TGTGCCAGCAGTTCGACATCCACCGGGGAGCTGTTTTTT.

As concerns this clonotype: In this CDR3 the conserved last residue, phenylalanine or tryptophan, is missing, so a read error is likely. Because the CDR3's place on the DNA is in doubt, the DNA is left out and the CDR3 is given as listed by TCRdb. The genes are TRBV6-5 and TRBJ2-7; TRBD2 was called by the table and not checked on the DNA. Germline assignment: CDR1 MNHEY and CDR2 SVGAGI. The CDR3 has 15 residues if both end residues are counted. The CDR3 is CASSKTSGSSYERYI.

Notes on this clonotype: Germline is not matched at one junction end, which may reflect a read error. The chain links TRBV14 to TRBJ2-3; D ambiguous. The CDR3 runs 13 residues. Looked up from germline, CDR1 is SGHDN and CDR2 is FVKESK. CDR3 region: CASSSLSIDTQYF. The CDR3 region has the DNA TGCGCCAGCAGCAGTCTGAGCATAGATACGCAGTATTTT.

As for this clonotype: One end of the junction fails to match germline, which may point to a read error. The DNA of the CDR3 is TGTGCCAGCAATTACCTGCGAGCGTACGAGCAGTACTTC. Translation gives CASNYLRAYEQYF. The V gene is TRBV6-2 or TRBV6-3, the J gene TRBJ2-7; D is uncertain. The germline gives CDR1 MNHEY, CDR2 SVGEGT. CDR3 length: 13 residues.

This clonotype showed up just a few times. This rearrangement joins TRBV18 to TRBJ2-3; D is perhaps TRBD2 (5 bases). The CDR3 loop spans 14 amino acids. V lost 5 bases to trimming and J lost 4 bases, with 13 bases between them. The germline CDR1 and CDR2 sequences are KGHSH and LQKENI. CDR3 bases: TGTGCCAGCTCATTAGGCGTTAGCGCAGATACGCAGTATTTT. It yields the protein CASSLGVSADTQYF.

Worth noting for this clonotype: An end of the junction differs from the germline gene, which may be a read error. The V gene is TRBV6-5, the J gene TRBJ1-2; D remains unclear. The CDR3 is 14 residues long. Germline V gene data show CDR1 as MNHEY and CDR2 as SVGAGI. The CDR3 spells CASSNGVTNHGYTF. The CDR3, as DNA: TGTGCCAGCAGTAACGGAGTGACTAACCATGGCTACACCTTC.

About this clonotype: The DNA is left out, because the CDR3 cannot be placed on it with certainty; the CDR3 is given as TCRdb lists it. The chain uses TRBV11-3 and TRBJ2-7; TRBD2, the table's D call, lacks a check against the DNA. The CDR3 has 17 residues if both end residues are counted. Per the germline V gene, CDR1 is SGHNT and CDR2 is YENEEA. The CDR3 here is CASSPDRVGLGTYGQYF.

Comment on this clonotype: One end of the junction varies from germline; a read error may be responsible. The chain joins TRBV28 to TRBJ2-6; D perhaps matches TRBD1 (5 bases). The CDR3 runs to 15 residues. From germline, CDR1 is MDHEN and CDR2 SYDVKM. CDR3 sequence: CASSRPESGANVLIF. The CDR3 nucleotides are TGTGCCAGCAGCCGACCGGAATCTGGGGCCAACGTCCTGATTTTC. Full variable domain (missing parts from reference TRBV28 and TRBJ2-6): DVKVTQSSRYLVKRTGEKVFLECVQDMDHENMFWYRQDPGLGLRLIYFSYDVKMKEKGDIPEGYSVSREKKERFSLILESASTNQTSMYLCASSRPESGANVLIFGAGSRLTVL.

On this clonotype itself: Relative to the germline gene, one junction end is altered; a read error may explain this. The chain uses TRBV12-3 or TRBV12-4 and TRBJ2-7; no clear D gene. The CDR3 length is 14 residues. The CDR3 bases are TGTGCCAGCAGTTGTAGCATACCTCCCTACAAGCAGTACTTC. As protein: CASSCSIPPYKQYF.

Comment on this clonotype: The junction departs from germline at one end; a sequencing error may be responsible. This chain's CDR3 is CANSYGGRTSGSERYF. The CDR3 nucleotides read TGCGCCAACAGCTACGGCGGGAGGACCTCGGGAAGCGAGCGGTACTTC. The chain uses TRBV11-2 and TRBJ2-7; 8 positions match TRBD2. CDR1 is SGHAT and CDR2 is FQNNGV in the germline V gene. This CDR3 comprises 16 residues.

Comment on this clonotype: With a much larger clone just one base away, this may be a read error. V usage is TRBV5-6 and J usage is TRBJ2-3; D call uncertain. The CDR3 sequence is 16 residues long. V lost 1 base and J 5 bases, leaving 17 bases between the germline ends. Germline CDR1 reads SGHDT; CDR2 reads YYEEEE. For the CDR3, the DNA is TGTGCCAGCAGCTTGTTCGGTATTGCGAACCGAGATACGCAGTATTTT. Protein sequence: CASSLFGIANRDTQYF.

This rearrangement joins TRBV14 to TRBJ2-1, with 7 bases identical to TRBD1. The CDR3 contains 16 residues. V was pared by 4 bases and J by 9 bases, with 15 bases of the junction left unmatched. The germline CDR1 and CDR2 sequences are SGHDN and FVKESK. CDR3 sequence: CASSLLRGLTGGEQFF. The CDR3 bases are TGTGCCAGCAGCCTTCTCAGGGGGTTAACTGGCGGTGAGCAGTTCTTC.

Concerning this clonotype: The germline gene is not matched at one end of the junction; a read error may be the cause. The rearrangement links TRBV11-1 to TRBJ2-3, with 7 bases identical to TRBD2. Germline loops: CDR1 SGHAT, CDR2 FQDESV (reference sequence). This CDR3 has 14 amino acids. The DNA for the CDR3 is TGTGCCACCGGCTTAAGGCAATGTGCGGGAGAGTCTCACTTT. Translated, it gives CATGLRQCAGESHF. Based on the CDR3 plus reference TRBV11-1 and TRBJ2-3, the full variable domain is EAEVAQSPRYKITEKSQAVAFWCDPISGHATLYWYRQILGQGPELLVQFQDESVVDDSQLPKDRFSAERLKGVDSTLKIQPAELGDSAMYLCATGLRQCAGESHFGPGTRLTVL.

Regarding this clonotype: Given the absence of the conserved phenylalanine or tryptophan at the CDR3 end, a read error is likely. This rearrangement joins TRBV11-3 to TRBJ2-6; D tentatively fits TRBD1 or TRBD2 (5 bases each). The germline gives CDR1 SGHNT, CDR2 YENEEA. The CDR3 runs 16 residues. The CDR3, as DNA: TGTGCCAGCAGCCCTGAAGGGGCGGGTGGGTCCAACGTCCTGACTATC. This encodes CASSPEGAGGSNVLTI.

Turning to this clonotype: Sequence at one end of the junction differs from germline and may be a read error. V is TRBV20-1 and J is TRBJ2-7, with 7 bases fitting TRBD2. There are 14 residues in the CDR3. Per the germline V gene, CDR1 is DFQATT and CDR2 is SNEGSKA (reference sequence). Written as DNA, the CDR3 is TGCAGTTCTAATGGGGCGCGGGAGTGGGGCGAGGAGTACTTC. Protein: CSSNGAREWGEEYF.

Concerning this clonotype itself: This may be a read error: a much more frequent sequence differs by one nucleotide. The chain is built from TRBV7-3 and TRBJ2-2, with D unresolved. The CDR3 is 14 residues long. Per the germline V gene, CDR1 is SGHTA and CDR2 is FQGTGA. CDR3 bases: TGTGCCAGCAGATTAAGTCCGGGTCGCGGGGAGCTGTTTTTT. This translates into CASRLSPGRGELFF.

CDR3 sequence (DNA): TGTGCCAGCGGAGGACAGGGGGCCCTTGGAGCCAACGTCCTGACTTTC. It encodes CASGGQGALGANVLTF. This chain joins TRBV6-1 and TRBJ2-6, with TRBD1 identical over 11 bases. Germline CDR1 and CDR2: MNHNS and SASEGT. The CDR3 length is 16 residues. Germline trimming cut 8 bases from V and 7 bases from J; bases unmatched to any gene: 10.

This clonotype was seen once. V gene TRBV5-1 combines with J gene TRBJ2-7; TRBD2 matches at 7 bases. The germline gives CDR1 SGHRS, CDR2 YFSETQ. After removal of 2 bases from V and 10 bases from J, the junction contained 12 bases not matched to a gene. CDR3 length: 14 amino acids. The CDR3 bases are TGCGCCAGCAGCTTCGACGGGGGGTATCGTGAACAGTACTTC. It yields the protein CASSFDGGYREQYF. The variable domain in full, with the rest retrieved from reference TRBV5-1 and TRBJ2-7, is KAGVTQTPRYLIKTRGQQVTLSCSPISGHRSVSWYQQTPGQGLQFLFEYFSETQRNKGNFPGRFSGRQFSNSRSEMNVSTLELGDSALYLCASSFDGGYREQYFGPGTRLTVT.

Concerning this clonotype itself: Just one base apart from a much larger clone, this may be a read error. V and J are TRBV30 and TRBJ1-5; 7 nucleotides line up with TRBD1. V lost 2 bases, J lost 6 bases, and 4 bases stayed unmatched. Germline-derived CDR1 and CDR2 are GTSNPN and SVGIG (reference sequence). This CDR3 is built from 13 residues. CDR3 in amino acids: CAWSPQGSQPQHF. The CDR3 coding sequence is TGTGCCTGGAGTCCACAGGGGAGTCAGCCCCAGCATTTT.

In its sample, this clonotype was seen many times. This sequence joins TRBV14 and TRBJ2-5; TRBD1 aligns across 12 bases. Germline-derived CDR1 and CDR2 are SGHDN and FVKESK. CDR3 length: 17 amino acids. J gave up 5 bases and V 3 bases, and 10 bases lay outside the gene matches. The CDR3 nucleotides read TGTGCCAGCAGCCAGTTCGCGGGACAGGGGGCAAGGGAGACCCAGTACTTC. Residues: CASSQFAGQGARETQYF.

Regarding this clonotype: The missing conserved phenylalanine or tryptophan at the end of this CDR3 makes a read error likely. This sequence joins TRBV4-1 and TRBJ2-1; unclear D gene. The V end was cut by 8 bases, the J end by 9 bases, with 14 bases between. In germline, CDR1 is MGHRA, CDR2 YSYEKL. This CDR3 spans 12 amino acids. CDR3 sequence reads: CASVPFKREQFS. The CDR3 DNA is TGCGCCAGCGTCCCGTTCAAACGTGAGCAGTTCTCC.

V and J are TRBV21-1 and TRBJ2-2; TRBD1 is taken as the D call from the table, unchecked against the DNA. TRBV21-1 is given as a pseudogene. The CDR3 runs to 16 residues. The CDR3 sequence: CASSKVDSREHRGAVF. The CDR3 DNA follows: TGTGCCAGCAGCAAAGTAGACAGCCGGGAACACCGGGGAGCTGTTTTT.

The chain recombines TRBV12-3 or TRBV12-4 with TRBJ2-5, with D hard to call. Trimming stripped 6 bases from V and 5 bases from J, with 19 bases between. CDR3 size: 15 residues. This CDR3 reads CASRMGLGHEETQYF. As DNA, the CDR3 is TGTGCCAGCAGAATGGGCCTCGGGCATGAGGAGACCCAGTACTTC.